Presented here are 22 T cell receptor beta chains from one specimen sequenced in a study of CD8 T cells in ankylosing spondylitis. From the 5' RACE reads, TCRdb called clonotypes with MiXCR, one entry per CDR3 protein. The sample has 150,000 to 200,000 distinct CDR3 sequences, roughly 10% seen once. Source material: blood, either unsorted or a sorted T cell fraction (not recorded which). The receptor set was obtained from a female donor with ankylosing spondylitis or in good health (not recorded which).

This clonotype was counted many times. The rearrangement uses TRBV4-2 and TRBJ2-5; D is tentatively TRBD1 or TRBD2 (6 bases each). This CDR3 has 15 residues. Trimming pared 1 base from V and 2 bases from J, leaving 11 bases between. Germline CDR1 is LGHNA and CDR2 is YNFKEQ. CDR3 protein: CASSQGGGTQETQYF. The CDR3 DNA follows: TGTGCCAGCAGCCAAGGTGGCGGGACACAAGAGACCCAGTACTTC.

This clonotype has more than one count but fewer than ten. The chain couples TRBV2 to TRBJ2-7, with 7 bases that match TRBD2. CDR1 and CDR2 (germline): SNHLY, FYNNEI. V was clipped by 6 bases and J by 3 bases; unmatched bases: 8. The CDR3 is made up of 14 amino acids. CDR3 in amino acids: CASRYERGSYEQYF. The CDR3 DNA follows: TGTGCCAGCAGATACGAGCGGGGTAGCTACGAGCAGTACTTC.

The J gene is TRBJ2-7, the V gene TRBV27; 11 bases match TRBD1. Germline CDR1 reads MNHEY; CDR2 reads SMNVEV (reference sequence). The CDR3 has 16 amino acids. With 2 bases clipped from V and 6 bases from J, the junction kept 9 bases outside the gene matches. CDR3 DNA sequence: TGTGCCAGCAGTTTAGAAGCGTGGACAGGGGGCTCCGAGCAGTACTTC. This gives the protein CASSLEAWTGGSEQYF.

This clonotype was counted ten times or more. DNA of the CDR3: TGCGCCAGCAGCCAGGGGACAGGGAAGAACGAGCAGTACTTC. It yields the protein CASSQGTGKNEQYF. V usage is TRBV4-3 and J usage is TRBJ2-7; 9 bases map to TRBD1. This CDR3 has 14 amino acids. Losses at the gene ends were 3 bases for V and 5 bases for J; bases not matched to a gene: 5. Germline CDR1 and CDR2: LGHNA and YSLEER.

The chain uses TRBV19 and TRBJ1-1; 7 positions agree with TRBD1. In germline, CDR1 is LNHDA, CDR2 SQIVND (reference sequence). With V trimmed by 7 bases and J by 0 bases, 8 bases remained unmatched. This CDR3 has 15 residues. The CDR3 bases are TGTGCCAGTACCAAATCCCAGGGGGTGAACACTGAAGCTTTCTTT. Translating it yields CASTKSQGVNTEAFF.

This clonotype was seen at least ten times. This CDR3 reads CASSLEGPEQYF. The CDR3, as DNA: TGTGCCAGCAGCTTAGAAGGTCCCGAGCAGTACTTC. J is TRBJ2-7 and V is TRBV7-2; D gene ambiguous. Germline CDR1 and CDR2: SGHTA and FQGNSA. The CDR3 spans 12 residues. V shed 1 base and J shed 6 bases, with 7 bases lying between them. The full variable domain, its missing parts supplied by reference TRBV7-2 and TRBJ2-7, is GAGVSQSPSNKVTEKGKDVELRCDPISGHTALYWYRQSLGQGLEFLIYFQGNSAPDKSGLPSDRFSAERTGGSVSTLTIQRTQQEDSAVYLCASSLEGPEQYFGPGTRLTVT.

This clonotype was counted only a few times. The chain is built from TRBV7-9 and TRBJ2-7; D is ambiguous. CDR3 length equals 16 residues. The V end was cut by 4 bases, the J end by 2 bases, with 18 bases between. The germline gives CDR1 SEHNR, CDR2 FQNEAQ (reference sequence). In nucleotides, the CDR3 is TGTGCCAGCAGCTCAAGCACTGAACAGCCCCCCTACGAGCAGTACTTC. It translates to CASSSSTEQPPYEQYF.

This clonotype was counted between two and nine times. This sequence joins TRBV12-5 and TRBJ1-1; D is possibly TRBD1 (6 bases). Between the trimmed V and J ends, which lost 3 bases and 6 bases, there was a span of 8 bases. Germline V gives CDR1 LGHNT, CDR2 FRNRAP. The CDR3 is 12 amino acids. The CDR3 nucleotides read TGTGCTAGTGGTTTCAGGGGCGCTGAAGCTTTCTTT. The encoded protein is CASGFRGAEAFF.

This clonotype was counted a few times. V is TRBV12-3 or TRBV12-4 and J is TRBJ2-7; 9 positions agree with TRBD1. V trimming: 1 base; J trimming: 4 bases; junction bases outside the gene matches: 5. The CDR3 consists of 15 residues. CDR3 bases: TGTGCCAGCAGTTTAGTGGGGGACAGGGCTTACGAGCAGTACTTC. It translates to CASSLVGDRAYEQYF.

This clonotype was seen many times. V and J are TRBV10-3 and TRBJ2-7, with 8 nucleotides matching TRBD1. Per the germline V gene, CDR1 is ENHRY and CDR2 is SYGVKD. The CDR3 has 13 amino acids. V dropped 4 bases and J dropped 4; count of bases not matched to a gene: 3. CDR3 DNA: TGTGCCATCAGTGGGACAGGGCCATACGAGCAGTACTTC. Its protein product is CAISGTGPYEQYF.

V is TRBV27 and J is TRBJ2-1; D call uncertain. The length of the CDR3 is 16 residues. V dropped 8 bases and J dropped 0 bases, with 17 bases sitting between them. Germline lookup yields CDR1 MNHEY and CDR2 SMNVEV (reference sequence). CDR3 sequence (DNA): TGTGCCAGCGGTTCCCATGACGGCAGCTCCTACAATGAGCAGTTCTTC. It encodes CASGSHDGSSYNEQFF.

There are many counts of this clonotype. V is TRBV24-1 and J is TRBJ2-7, with TRBD1 matching 7 bases. Unmatched junction bases numbered 8, after V lost 7 bases and J lost 3 bases. CDR3 length: 14 residues. The germline CDR1 and CDR2 sequences are KGHDR and SFDVKD. CDR3 nucleotides: TGTGCCACCAGCGAACAGGGGTTGGACTACGAGCAGTACTTC. Protein product: CATSEQGLDYEQYF.

In its sample, this clonotype was seen a few times. The gene calls are TRBV5-6 and TRBJ2-1; no clear D gene. Germline values: CDR1 SGHDT, CDR2 YYEEEE. V was pared by 0 bases and J by 0 bases, with 10 bases between. The CDR3 extends over 16 amino acids. The CDR3 DNA sequence: TGTGCCAGCAGCTTGGATCCGGAAAGCTCCTACAATGAGCAGTTCTTC. Translated, it gives CASSLDPESSYNEQFF.

The chain combines TRBV12-3 or TRBV12-4 with TRBJ1-5, with a possible D match to TRBD1 (6 bases). Trimming shortened V by 5 bases and J by 1 base, and 21 bases separated the two germline ends. The CDR3 is 18 residues long. The CDR3, as DNA: TGTGCCAGCAGTAGTTCACGTTCCGGCGGGGGCAGCAATCAGCCCCAGCATTTT. It encodes CASSSSRSGGGSNQPQHF.

This clonotype has more than one count but fewer than ten. The J gene is TRBJ2-1, the V gene TRBV4-3; 7 positions agree with TRBD2. The CDR3 is made up of 14 amino acids. Trimming took 0 bases from V and 9 from J; bases not matched to a gene: 5. CDR1 is LGHNA, CDR2 YSLEER, per germline. The CDR3 protein is CASSQDGASGEQFF. The CDR3 DNA follows: TGCGCCAGCAGCCAAGATGGGGCTAGCGGTGAGCAGTTCTTC.

The table lists this clonotype with many counts. The chain couples TRBV11-2 to TRBJ1-2, with no clear D. The germline V gene has CDR1 SGHAT and CDR2 FQNNGV. The CDR3 consists of 15 residues. V lost 3 bases and J lost 0, with 11 bases in between. CDR3 region: CASSFSARSNYGYTF. As DNA, the CDR3 is TGTGCCAGCAGCTTTTCGGCCAGATCTAACTATGGCTACACCTTC.

This clonotype was observed at least ten times. The chain recombines TRBV4-3 with TRBJ1-6, with D unclear. Trimming took 0 bases from V and 6 from J, leaving 9 bases between them. The CDR3 is 15 amino acids. Per the germline V gene, CDR1 is LGHNA and CDR2 is YSLEER. CDR3: CASSQDAPGNSPLHF. The DNA of the CDR3 is TGCGCCAGCAGCCAAGATGCACCCGGTAATTCACCCCTCCACTTT.

This clonotype was picked up many times. V gene TRBV10-3 combines with J gene TRBJ2-1; D is uncertain. The V gene's germline CDR1 is ENHRY and CDR2 SYGVKD. Trimming removed 4 bases from V and 8 bases from J, with 15 bases in between. The CDR3 has 14 residues. The CDR3 DNA is TGTGCCATCAGTGGGTTAGGAATTATGGATGAGCAGTTCTTC. It is translated as CAISGLGIMDEQFF.

This clonotype was counted only a few times. This chain uses TRBV7-9 with TRBJ1-2; possibly TRBD1 for D (5 bases). CDR3 length: 15 amino acids. Trimming took off 0 bases at V and 6 bases at J, with 14 bases between the two ends. In germline, CDR1 is SEHNR, CDR2 FQNEAQ (reference sequence). DNA for the CDR3: TGTGCCAGCAGCTTAGCATCAGGGCAGGTGGATGGCTACACCTTC. Residues: CASSLASGQVDGYTF.

This sequence joins TRBV13 and TRBJ2-1, with TRBD1 matching over 7 bases. Germline CDR1 reads PRHDT; CDR2 reads FYEKMQ (reference sequence). J was trimmed by 5 bases and V by 4 bases; bases with no gene match: 5. The CDR3 is made up of 14 amino acids. CDR3 in DNA: TGTGCCAGCAGCTCACCCGACAGGGACAATGAGCAGTTCTTC. It is translated as CASSSPDRDNEQFF.

In this sample, this clonotype turned up many times. This chain connects TRBV12-3 or TRBV12-4 to TRBJ2-5; 7 nucleotides align to TRBD2. There are 16 residues in the CDR3. Trimming removed 2 bases from V and 1 base from J; junction bases left unmatched: 7. CDR3 DNA: TGTGCCAGCAGTTTATATTCTAGCGGAGTCCAAGAGACCCAGTACTTC. Encoded protein: CASSLYSSGVQETQYF.

This clonotype was detected many times. V usage is TRBV7-9 and J usage is TRBJ1-1; D unclear. Germline V gene sequence: CDR1 SEHNR, CDR2 FQNEAQ (reference sequence). The germline V and J ends were trimmed by 5 bases and 5 bases, with 9 bases remaining between them. This CDR3 contains 12 residues. The CDR3 nucleotides read TGTGCCAGCAGCCCCATCGGGACTGAAGCTTTCTTT. Translated, it gives CASSPIGTEAFF.